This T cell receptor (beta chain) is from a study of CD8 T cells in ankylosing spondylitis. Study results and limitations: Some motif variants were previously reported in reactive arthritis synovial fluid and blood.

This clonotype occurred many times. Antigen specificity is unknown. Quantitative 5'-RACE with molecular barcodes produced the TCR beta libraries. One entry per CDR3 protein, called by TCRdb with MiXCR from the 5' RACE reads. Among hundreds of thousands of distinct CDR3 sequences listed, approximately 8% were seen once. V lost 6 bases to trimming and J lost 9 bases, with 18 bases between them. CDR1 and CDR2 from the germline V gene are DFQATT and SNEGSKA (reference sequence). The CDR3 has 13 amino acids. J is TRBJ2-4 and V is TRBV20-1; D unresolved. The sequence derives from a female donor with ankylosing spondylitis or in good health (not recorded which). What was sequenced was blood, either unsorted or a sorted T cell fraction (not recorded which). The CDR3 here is CSAGSLPGVIQYF. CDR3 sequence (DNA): TGCAGTGCCGGATCGTTGCCTGGGGTCATTCAGTACTTC.